The following is a TCR beta chain sequence with its context. The antigen remains unidentified. This sample is part of a study of T cells expressing NK-cell markers. Study outcomes and limitations: Questions lingered over whether expanded NKG2C+ T cell clones were HCMV-specific. The CD3+CD56-NKG2C+ fraction was also led by these clonotypes in a handful of donors. A range of 1.0-7.0% of CD8+ T cells consisted of dominant NKG2C+ clonotypes in about six donors.

No DNA is given; TCRdb re-called the 5' RACE reads and lists each CDR3 protein once. This table holds roughly 150,000 distinct CDR3 sequences. The CDR3 runs 13 residues. Germline V CDR1 and CDR2: LGHNA, YNFKEQ. This TCR was sampled from a woman aged 18-70 years in good health. The sample comprised blood T cells: a sorted CD56 or NKG2C T cell subset, CD4+ or CD8+ T cells, or bulk PBMC T cells (not recorded which). V usage is TRBV4-2 and J usage is TRBJ2-1; the TRBD1 assignment by TCRdb is unverifiable without DNA. CDR3 amino acids: CASRGGTVNEQFF.